These 2 T cell receptor beta chains were sequenced from one sample in a study of blood T cell repertoires in COVID-19. Method: immunoSEQ multiplex PCR; TCRdb's copy keeps in-frame clones and lacks some. Of 250,000 to 300,000 clones listed, approximately 91% are singletons. Sequenced input: peripheral blood. All receptors come from a woman aged 40 to 50 who had recovered from COVID-19.

V gene TRBV5-1 combines with J gene TRBJ2-3; 7 bases are a match to TRBD1. Per the germline V gene, CDR1 is SGHRS and CDR2 is YFSETQ. Losses at the gene ends were 7 bases for V and 2 bases for J; bases not matched to a gene: 7. The CDR3 contains 14 residues. CDR3 sequence: CASYTGAPTDTQYF. The CDR3 DNA follows: TGCGCCAGCTACACAGGGGCGCCCACAGATACGCAGTATTTT.

The chain has TRBV11-3 and TRBJ2-1; a weak D match, TRBD2 (6 bases). The CDR3 runs to 15 residues. V lost 1 base and J lost 4, with 11 bases in between. CDR1 is SGHNT and CDR2 is YENEEA in the germline V gene. In DNA, the CDR3 is TGTGCCAGCAGCTTAGCAGCGGGTGGGTACAATGAGCAGTTCTTC. Protein sequence: CASSLAAGGYNEQFF.